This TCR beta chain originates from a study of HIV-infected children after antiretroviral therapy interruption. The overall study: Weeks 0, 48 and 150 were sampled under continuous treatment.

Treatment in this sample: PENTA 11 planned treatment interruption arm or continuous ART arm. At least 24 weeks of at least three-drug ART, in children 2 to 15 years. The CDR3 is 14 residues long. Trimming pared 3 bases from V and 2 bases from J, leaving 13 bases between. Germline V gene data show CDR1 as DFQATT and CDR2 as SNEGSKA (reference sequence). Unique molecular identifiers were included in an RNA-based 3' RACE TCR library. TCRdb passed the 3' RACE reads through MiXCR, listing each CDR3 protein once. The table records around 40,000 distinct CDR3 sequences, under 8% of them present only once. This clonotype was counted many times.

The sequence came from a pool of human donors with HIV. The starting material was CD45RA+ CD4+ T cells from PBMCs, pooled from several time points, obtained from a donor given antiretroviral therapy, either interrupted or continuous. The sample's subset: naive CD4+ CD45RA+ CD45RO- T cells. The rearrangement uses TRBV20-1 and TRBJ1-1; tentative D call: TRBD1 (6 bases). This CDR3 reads CSASTLQGNTEAFF. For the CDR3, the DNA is TGCAGTGCTAGTACCCTACAGGGAAACACTGAAGCTTTCTTT.